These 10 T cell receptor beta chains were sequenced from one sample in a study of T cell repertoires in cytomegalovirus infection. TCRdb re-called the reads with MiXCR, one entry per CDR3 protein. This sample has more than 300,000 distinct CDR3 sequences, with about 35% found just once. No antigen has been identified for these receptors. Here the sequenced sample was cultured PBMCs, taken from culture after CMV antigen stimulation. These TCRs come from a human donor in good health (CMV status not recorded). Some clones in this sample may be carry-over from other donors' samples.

In DNA, the CDR3 is TGTGCCACAACGCGGGCAAGTCCCACAGATACGCAGTATTTT. As protein: CATTRASPTDTQYF. The rearrangement joins TRBV12-3 or TRBV12-4 to TRBJ2-3, with D perhaps TRBD2 (5 bases). Trimming pared 10 bases from V and 2 bases from J, leaving 16 bases between. This CDR3 has 14 residues.

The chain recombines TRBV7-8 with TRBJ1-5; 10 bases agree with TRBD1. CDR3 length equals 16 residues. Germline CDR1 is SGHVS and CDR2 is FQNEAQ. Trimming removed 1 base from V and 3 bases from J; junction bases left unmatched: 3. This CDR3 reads CASSLGGQGFNQPQHF. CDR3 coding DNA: TGTGCCAGCAGCTTAGGGGGACAGGGGTTCAATCAGCCCCAGCATTTT.

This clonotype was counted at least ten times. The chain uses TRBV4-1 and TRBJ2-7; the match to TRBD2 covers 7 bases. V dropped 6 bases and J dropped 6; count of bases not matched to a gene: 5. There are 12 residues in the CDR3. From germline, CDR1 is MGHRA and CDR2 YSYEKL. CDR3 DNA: TGCGCCAGCAGGTTACTAGCGAGCGAGCAGTACGTC. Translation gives CASRLLASEQYV.

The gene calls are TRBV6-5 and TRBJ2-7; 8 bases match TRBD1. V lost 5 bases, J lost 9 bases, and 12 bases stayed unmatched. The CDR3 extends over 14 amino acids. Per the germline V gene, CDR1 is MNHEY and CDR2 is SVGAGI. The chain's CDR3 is CASSPRDRFLGQYV. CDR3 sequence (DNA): TGTGCCAGCAGTCCCCGGGACAGGTTTCTAGGGCAGTACGTC.

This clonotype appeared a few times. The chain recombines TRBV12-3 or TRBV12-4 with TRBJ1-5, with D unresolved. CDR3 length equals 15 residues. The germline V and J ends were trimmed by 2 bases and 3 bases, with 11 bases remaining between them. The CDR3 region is CASSLRISSNQPQHF. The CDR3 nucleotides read TGTGCCAGCAGTTTACGGATAAGCTCCAATCAGCCCCAGCATTTT.

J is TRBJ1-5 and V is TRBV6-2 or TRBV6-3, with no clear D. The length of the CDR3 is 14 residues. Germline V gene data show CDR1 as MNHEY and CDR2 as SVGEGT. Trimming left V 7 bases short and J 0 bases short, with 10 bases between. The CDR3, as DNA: TGTGCCAGCATTGAGGACCCTAGCAATCAGCCCCAGCATTTT. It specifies CASIEDPSNQPQHF.

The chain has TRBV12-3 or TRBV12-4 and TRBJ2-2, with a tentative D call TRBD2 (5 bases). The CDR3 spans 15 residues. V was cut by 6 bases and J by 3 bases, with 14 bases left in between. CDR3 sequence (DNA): TGTGCCAGCAGCCCCCTAGGAGGATACACCGGGGAGCTGTTTTTT. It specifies CASSPLGGYTGELFF.

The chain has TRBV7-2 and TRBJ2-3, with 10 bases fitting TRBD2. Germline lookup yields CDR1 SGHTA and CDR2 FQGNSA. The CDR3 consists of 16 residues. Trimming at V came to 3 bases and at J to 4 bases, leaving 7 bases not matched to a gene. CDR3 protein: CASSFRLAGGPDTQYF. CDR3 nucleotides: TGTGCCAGCAGCTTCCGGTTAGCGGGAGGCCCAGATACGCAGTATTTT.

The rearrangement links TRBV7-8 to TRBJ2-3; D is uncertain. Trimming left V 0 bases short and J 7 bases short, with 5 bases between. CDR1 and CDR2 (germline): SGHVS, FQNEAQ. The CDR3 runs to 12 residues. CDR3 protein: CASSLAGYTQYF. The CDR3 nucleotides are TGTGCCAGCAGCTTAGCGGGGTATACGCAGTATTTT.

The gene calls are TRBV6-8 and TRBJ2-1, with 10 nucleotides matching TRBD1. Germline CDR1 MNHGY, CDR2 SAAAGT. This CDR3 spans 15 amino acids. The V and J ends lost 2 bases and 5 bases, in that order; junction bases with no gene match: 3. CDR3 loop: CASSYGTGAHNEQFF. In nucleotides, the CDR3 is TGTGCCAGCAGTTACGGGACAGGGGCACACAATGAGCAGTTCTTC.